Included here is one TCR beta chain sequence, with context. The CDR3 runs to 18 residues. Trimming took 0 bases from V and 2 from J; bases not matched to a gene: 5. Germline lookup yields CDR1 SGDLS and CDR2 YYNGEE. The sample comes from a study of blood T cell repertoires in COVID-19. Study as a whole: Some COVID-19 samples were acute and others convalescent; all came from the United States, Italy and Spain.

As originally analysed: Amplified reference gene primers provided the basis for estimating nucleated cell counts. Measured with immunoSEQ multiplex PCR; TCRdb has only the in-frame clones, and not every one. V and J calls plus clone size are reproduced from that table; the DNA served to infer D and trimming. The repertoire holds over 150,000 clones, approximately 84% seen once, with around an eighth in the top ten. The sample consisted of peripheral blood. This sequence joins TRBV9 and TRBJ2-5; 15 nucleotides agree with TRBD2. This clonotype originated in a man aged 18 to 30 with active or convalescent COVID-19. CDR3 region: CASSVGRTSGGEQETQYF. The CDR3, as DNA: TGTGCCAGCAGCGTAGGAAGGACTAGCGGGGGGGAACAAGAGACCCAGTACTTC. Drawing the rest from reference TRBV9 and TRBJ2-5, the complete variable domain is DSGVTQTPKHLITATGQRVTLRCSPRSGDLSVYWYQQSLDQGLQFLIQYYNGEERAKGNILERFSAQQFPDLHSELNLSSLELGDSALYFCASSVGRTSGGEQETQYFGPGTRLLVL.